This record looks at one T cell receptor beta chain sequence and its context. This clonotype has just a few counts. The specificity of this receptor is unknown. No base-level quality is on record; no much larger clone is a single base apart. Its CDR3 holds 16 amino acids, cysteine through phenylalanine. The retained sequence is limited to the CDR3, 48 bases, with the frame set at the first base. Taken from the germline V gene, the CDR1 and CDR2 loops are SGHVS and FQNEAQ. Trimming costs V 2 bases and J 0 bases, and their ends lie 11 bases apart. This entry is derived from a study of T-cell reconstitution after alpha-beta-depleted transplantation in children (TCRdb year 2016). About the full investigation: Using TCR repertoire profiling, the study quantitatively followed how T-cell immune reconstitution unfolded in children after TCRalphabeta/CD19-depleted allogeneic hematopoietic cell transplantation. Broad study findings and their caveats: Hyperexpanded clone frequencies declined over subsequent months; after one year, T-cell counts and TCRbeta diversity were mostly attributed to newly produced T cells. The apparently early alphabetaT-cell count recovery about two months after transplant was reportedly dependent on only several hundred rapidly expanded clones derived from non-depleted graft cells. In some patients, high TCRbeta diversity at day 60 was attributed to recipient T cells and intrathymic progenitors that had survived conditioning.

In light of the paper, this sample's treatment or condition label describes: allogeneic hematopoietic cell transplantation with graft depleted of TCRalphabeta T cells and CD19 B cells. The transplant recipients were children given TCRalphabeta/CD19-depleted allogeneic hematopoietic cell grafts. The library came from PCR. These reads were obtained on an Illumina HiSeq 2500. Molecular barcoding was employed in the preparation of TCR libraries, with unique molecular identifiers being used to normalize TCRbeta repertoire quantification. TCRdb cleaned the public reads at Q25 with fastp, built clones with MiXCR and kept in-frame beta chains. For every CDR3 protein sequence, its rows merge into one entry that carries the most common genes and DNA. This sample is represented by about 78,000 distinct CDR3 sequences; approximately 14% of them were singletons. About 25% of the sample rests with the top ten.

Recombination connected TRBV7-8 to TRBJ2-1, with the D segment identity uncertain. This TCR derives from a male patient aged 2-15 years who had a stem cell transplant for acute lymphoblastic leukemia, so the T cells may come from the graft donor. The sequencing used PBMCs, mostly from graft donor cells, collected 180 days after TCRalphabeta/CD19-depleted stem cell transplant. In nucleotides, the sequence is TGTGCCAGCAGCTTATTTTATATCACCTCCTACAATGAGCAGTTCTTC. This is translated as CASSLFYITSYNEQFF.